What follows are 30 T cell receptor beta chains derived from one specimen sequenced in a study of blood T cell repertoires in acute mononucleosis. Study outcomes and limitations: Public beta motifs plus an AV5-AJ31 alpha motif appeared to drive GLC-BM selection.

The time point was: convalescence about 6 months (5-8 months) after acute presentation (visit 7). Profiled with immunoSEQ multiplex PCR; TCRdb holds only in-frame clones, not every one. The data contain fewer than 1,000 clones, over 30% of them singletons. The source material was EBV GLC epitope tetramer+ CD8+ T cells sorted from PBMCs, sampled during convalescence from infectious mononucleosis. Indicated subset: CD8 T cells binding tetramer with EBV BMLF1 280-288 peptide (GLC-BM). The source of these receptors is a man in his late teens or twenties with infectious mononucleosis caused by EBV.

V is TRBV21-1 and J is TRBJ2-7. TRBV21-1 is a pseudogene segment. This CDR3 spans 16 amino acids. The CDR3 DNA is TGTGCCAGCAGAATCTCACTGCTACACGTGTTAGACGAGCAGTACTTC. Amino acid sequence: CASRISLLHVLDEQYF.

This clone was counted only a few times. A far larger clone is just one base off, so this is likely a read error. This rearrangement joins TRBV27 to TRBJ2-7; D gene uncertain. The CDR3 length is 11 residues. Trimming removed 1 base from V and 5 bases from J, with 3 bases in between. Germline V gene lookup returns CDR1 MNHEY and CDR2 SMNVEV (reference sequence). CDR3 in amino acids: CASSLWDEQYF. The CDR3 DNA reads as TGTGCCAGCAGTTTATGGGACGAGCAGTACTTC.

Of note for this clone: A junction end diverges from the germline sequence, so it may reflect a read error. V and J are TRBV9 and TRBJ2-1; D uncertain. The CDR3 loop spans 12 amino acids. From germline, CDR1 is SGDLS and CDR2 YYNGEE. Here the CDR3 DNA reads TGTTCCAGCAGCTTAGTAGGCAATGAGCAGTTCTTC. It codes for CSSSLVGNEQFF. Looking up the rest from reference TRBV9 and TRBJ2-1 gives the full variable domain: DSGVTQTPKHLITATGQRVTLRCSPRSGDLSVYWYQQSLDQGLQFLIQYYNGEERAKGNILERFSAQQFPDLHSELNLSSLELGDSALYFCSSSLVGNEQFFGPGTRLTVL.

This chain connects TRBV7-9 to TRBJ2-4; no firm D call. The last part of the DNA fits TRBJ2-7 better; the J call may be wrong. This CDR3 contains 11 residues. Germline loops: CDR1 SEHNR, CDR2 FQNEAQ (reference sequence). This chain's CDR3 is CASSSDYEQYF. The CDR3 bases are TGTGCCAGCAGCTCTGACTACGAGCAGTACTTC.

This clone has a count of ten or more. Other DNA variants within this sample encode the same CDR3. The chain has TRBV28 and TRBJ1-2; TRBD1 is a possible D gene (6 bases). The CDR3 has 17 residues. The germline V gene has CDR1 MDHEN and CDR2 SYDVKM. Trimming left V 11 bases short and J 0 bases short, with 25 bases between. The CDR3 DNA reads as TGTGCCCGCCGGTCCGGGGGCGCGGGGGGACCTAACTATGGCTACACCTTC. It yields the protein CARRSGGAGGPNYGYTF.

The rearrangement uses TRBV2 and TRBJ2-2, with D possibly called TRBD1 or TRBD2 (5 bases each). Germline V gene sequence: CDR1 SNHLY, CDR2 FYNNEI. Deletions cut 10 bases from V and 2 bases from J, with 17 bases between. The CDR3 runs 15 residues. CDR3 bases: TGTGCCATCCAGTACGGGACGGTAAACACCGGGGAGCTGTTTTTT. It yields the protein CAIQYGTVNTGELFF.

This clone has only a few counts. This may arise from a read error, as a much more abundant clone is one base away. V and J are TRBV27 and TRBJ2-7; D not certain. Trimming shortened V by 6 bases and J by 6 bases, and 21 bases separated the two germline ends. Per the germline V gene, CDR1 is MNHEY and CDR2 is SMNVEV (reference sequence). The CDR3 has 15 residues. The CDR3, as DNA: TGTGCCAGCAGCTTAAGTTCTGTGGGTAGACTCGAGCAGTACTTC. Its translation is CASSLSSVGRLEQYF.

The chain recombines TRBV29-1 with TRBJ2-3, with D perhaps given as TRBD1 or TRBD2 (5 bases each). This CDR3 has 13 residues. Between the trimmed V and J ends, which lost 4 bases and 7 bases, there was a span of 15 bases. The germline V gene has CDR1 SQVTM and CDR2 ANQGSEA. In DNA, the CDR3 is TGCAGCGTTGCCGGGACCCTCAAATATACGCAGTATTTT. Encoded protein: CSVAGTLKYTQYF.

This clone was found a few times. This chain's CDR3 is CASKPGQWSYEQYF. In nucleotides, the CDR3 is TGTGCCAGCAAACCGGGACAGTGGTCCTACGAGCAGTACTTC. This chain links TRBV28 with TRBJ2-5; 7 nucleotides line up with TRBD1. TRBJ2-7 matches the DNA end more closely, so the J call is doubtful. The germline CDR1 and CDR2 sequences are MDHEN and SYDVKM. The CDR3 extends over 14 amino acids.

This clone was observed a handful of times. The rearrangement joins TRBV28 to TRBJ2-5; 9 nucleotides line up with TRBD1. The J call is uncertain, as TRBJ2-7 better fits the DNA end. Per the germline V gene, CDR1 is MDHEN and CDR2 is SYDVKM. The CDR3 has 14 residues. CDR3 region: CASSGTGGAGEQYF. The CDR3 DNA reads TGTGCCAGCAGCGGAACAGGGGGCGCTGGCGAGCAGTACTTC.

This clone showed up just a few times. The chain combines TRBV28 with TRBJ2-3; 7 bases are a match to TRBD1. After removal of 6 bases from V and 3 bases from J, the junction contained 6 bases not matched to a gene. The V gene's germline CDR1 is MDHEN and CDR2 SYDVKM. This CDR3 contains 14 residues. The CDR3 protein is CASSGTGATDTQYF. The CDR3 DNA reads TGTGCCAGCAGCGGAACAGGGGCTACAGATACGCAGTATTTT.

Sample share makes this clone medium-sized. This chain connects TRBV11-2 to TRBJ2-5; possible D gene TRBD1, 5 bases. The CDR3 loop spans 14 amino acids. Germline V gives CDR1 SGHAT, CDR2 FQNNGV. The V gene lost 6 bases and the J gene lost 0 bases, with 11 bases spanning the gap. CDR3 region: CASRSDKYQETQYF. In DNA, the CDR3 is TGTGCCAGCAGGTCGGACAAGTACCAAGAGACCCAGTACTTC.

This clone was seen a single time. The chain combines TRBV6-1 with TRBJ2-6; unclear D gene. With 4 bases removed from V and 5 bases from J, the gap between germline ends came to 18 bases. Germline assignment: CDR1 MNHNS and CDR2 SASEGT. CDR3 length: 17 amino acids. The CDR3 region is CASSVLTAQSRANVLTF. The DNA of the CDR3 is TGTGCCAGCAGTGTGCTAACTGCACAAAGTCGGGCCAACGTCCTGACTTTC.

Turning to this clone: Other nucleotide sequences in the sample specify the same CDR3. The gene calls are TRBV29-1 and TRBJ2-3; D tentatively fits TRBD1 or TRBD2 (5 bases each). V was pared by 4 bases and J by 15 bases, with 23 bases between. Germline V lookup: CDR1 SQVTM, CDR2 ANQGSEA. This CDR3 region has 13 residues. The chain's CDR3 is CSVAGTRTDTLYF. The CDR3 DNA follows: TGCAGCGTTGCCGGGACCCGCACAGATACGCTTTATTTT.

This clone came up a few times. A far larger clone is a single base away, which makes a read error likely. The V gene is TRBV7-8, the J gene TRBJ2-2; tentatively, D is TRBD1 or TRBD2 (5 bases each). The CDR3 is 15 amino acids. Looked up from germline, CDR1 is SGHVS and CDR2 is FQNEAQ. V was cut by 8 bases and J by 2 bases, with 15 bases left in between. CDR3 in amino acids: CASRNGTVNTGELFF. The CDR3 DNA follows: TGTGCCAGCCGGAACGGGACGGTAAACACCGGGGAGCTGTTTTTT.

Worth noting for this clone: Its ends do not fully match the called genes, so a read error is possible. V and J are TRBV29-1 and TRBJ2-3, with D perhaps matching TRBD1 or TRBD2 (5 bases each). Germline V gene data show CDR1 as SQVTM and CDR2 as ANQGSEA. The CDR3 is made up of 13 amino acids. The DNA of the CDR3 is TGCAGCGTTGCCGGGACCCTCACATATACGCTGTATTTT. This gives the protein CSVAGTLTYTLYF.

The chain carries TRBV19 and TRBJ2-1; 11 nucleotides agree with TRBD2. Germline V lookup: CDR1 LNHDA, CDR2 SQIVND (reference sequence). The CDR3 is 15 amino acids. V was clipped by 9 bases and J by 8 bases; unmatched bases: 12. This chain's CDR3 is CASSPTSGSVYEQFF. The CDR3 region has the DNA TGTGCCAGCAGCCCCACTAGCGGGAGTGTATATGAGCAGTTCTTC.

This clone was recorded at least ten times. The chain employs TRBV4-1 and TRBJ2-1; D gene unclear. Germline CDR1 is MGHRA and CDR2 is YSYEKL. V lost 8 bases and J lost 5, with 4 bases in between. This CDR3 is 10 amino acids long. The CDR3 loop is CASGNNEQFF. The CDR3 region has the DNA TGCGCCAGCGGTAACAATGAGCAGTTCTTC.

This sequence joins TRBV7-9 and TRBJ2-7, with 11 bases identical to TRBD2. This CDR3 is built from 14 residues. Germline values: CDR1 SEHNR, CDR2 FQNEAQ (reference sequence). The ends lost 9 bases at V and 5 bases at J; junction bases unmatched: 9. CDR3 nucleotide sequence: TGTGCCAGTAGATACGGGACTAGCGGCCACGAGCAGTACTTC. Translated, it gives CASRYGTSGHEQYF.

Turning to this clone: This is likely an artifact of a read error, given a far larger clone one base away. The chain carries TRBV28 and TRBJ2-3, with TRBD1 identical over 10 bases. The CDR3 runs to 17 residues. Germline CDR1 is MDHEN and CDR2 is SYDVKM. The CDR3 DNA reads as TGTGCCAGCATTTTACGGACCGGGACAGGGGCTACAGATACGCAGTATTTT. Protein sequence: CASILRTGTGATDTQYF.

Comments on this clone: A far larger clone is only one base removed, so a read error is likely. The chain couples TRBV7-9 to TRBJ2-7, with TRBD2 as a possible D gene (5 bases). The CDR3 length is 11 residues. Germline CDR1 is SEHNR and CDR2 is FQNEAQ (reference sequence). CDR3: CASSSDYEQHF. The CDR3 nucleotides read TGTGCCAGCAGCTCTGACTACGAGCAGCACTTC.

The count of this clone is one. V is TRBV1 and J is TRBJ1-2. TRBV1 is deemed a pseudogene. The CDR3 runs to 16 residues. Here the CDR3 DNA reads TGCACCAGCAGAGGCATTGGTTTGTGCGAAACCTATGGCTACACCTTC. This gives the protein CTSRGIGLCETYGYTF.

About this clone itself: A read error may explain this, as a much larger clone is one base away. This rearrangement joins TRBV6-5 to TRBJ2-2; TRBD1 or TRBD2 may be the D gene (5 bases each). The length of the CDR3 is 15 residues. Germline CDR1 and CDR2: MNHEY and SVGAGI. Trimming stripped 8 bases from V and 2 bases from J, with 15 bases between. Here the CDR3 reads CASQNGTVNTGELFF. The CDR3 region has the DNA TGTGCCAGCCAGAACGGGACGGTAAACACCGGGGAGCTGTTTTTT.

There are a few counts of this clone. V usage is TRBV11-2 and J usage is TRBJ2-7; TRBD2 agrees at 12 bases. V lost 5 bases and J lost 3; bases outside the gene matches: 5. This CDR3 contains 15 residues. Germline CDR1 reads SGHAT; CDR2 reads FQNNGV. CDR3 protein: CASSPTSGSVYEQYF. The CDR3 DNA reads TGTGCCAGCAGCCCGACTAGCGGGAGTGTCTACGAGCAGTACTTC.

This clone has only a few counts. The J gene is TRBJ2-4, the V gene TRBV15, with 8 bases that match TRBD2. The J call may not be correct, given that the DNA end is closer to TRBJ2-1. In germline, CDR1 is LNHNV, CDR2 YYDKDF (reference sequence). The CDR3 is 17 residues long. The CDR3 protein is CATSSSPTSGYHNEQFF. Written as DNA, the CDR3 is TGTGCCACCAGCAGTTCTCCTACTAGCGGATACCACAATGAGCAGTTCTTC.

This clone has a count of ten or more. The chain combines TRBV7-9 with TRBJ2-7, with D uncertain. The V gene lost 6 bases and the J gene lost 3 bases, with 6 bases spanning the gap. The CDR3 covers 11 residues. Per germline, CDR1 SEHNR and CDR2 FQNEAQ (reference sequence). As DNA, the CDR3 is TGTGCCAGCAGGTCGGACTACGAGCAGTACTTC. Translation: CASRSDYEQYF.

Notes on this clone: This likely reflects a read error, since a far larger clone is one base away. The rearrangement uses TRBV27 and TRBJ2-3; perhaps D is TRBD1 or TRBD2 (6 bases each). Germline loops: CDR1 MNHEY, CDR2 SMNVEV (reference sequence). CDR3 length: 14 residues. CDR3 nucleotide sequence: TGTGCCAGCAGTTTAAACGGGGGCACAGATACGCTGTATTTT. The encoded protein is CASSLNGGTDTLYF.

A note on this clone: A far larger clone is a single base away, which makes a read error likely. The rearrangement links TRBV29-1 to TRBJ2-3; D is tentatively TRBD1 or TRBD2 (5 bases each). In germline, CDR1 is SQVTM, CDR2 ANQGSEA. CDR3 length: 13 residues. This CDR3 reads CSVAGTRTDSQYF. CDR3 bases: TGCAGCGTTGCCGGGACCCGCACAGATTCGCAGTATTTT.

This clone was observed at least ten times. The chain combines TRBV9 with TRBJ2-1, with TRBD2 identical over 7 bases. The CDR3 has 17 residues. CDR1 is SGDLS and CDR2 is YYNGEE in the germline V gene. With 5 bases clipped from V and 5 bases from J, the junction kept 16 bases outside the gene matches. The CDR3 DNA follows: TGTGCCAGCAGGCTACGAGGGAGGGGAATCGTCAACAATGAGCAGTTCTTC. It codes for CASRLRGRGIVNNEQFF.

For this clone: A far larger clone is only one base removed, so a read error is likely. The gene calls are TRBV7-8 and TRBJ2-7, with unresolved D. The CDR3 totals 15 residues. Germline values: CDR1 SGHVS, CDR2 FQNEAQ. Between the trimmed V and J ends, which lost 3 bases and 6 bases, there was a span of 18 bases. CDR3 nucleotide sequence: TGTGCCAGCAGCTTTAGTTCTGTGGGTAGACTCGAGCAGTACTTC. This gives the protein CASSFSSVGRLEQYF.